Many counts were recorded for the clone carrying this TCR beta chain. Its antigen is undetermined. Trimming removed 0 bases at V and 3 bases at J, with 12 bases between. The CDR3 extends over 15 amino acids. CDR1 and CDR2 from the germline V gene are SGHRS and YFSETQ. The source material, RNA transcripts, was used to amplify TCR beta CDR3 regions. First-round RT-PCR of the TCR CDR3 relied on the HTBI primer set. In TCRdb, the multiplex PCR reads were re-called with MiXCR into one record per CDR3 protein. This table has 550,000 to 650,000 distinct CDR3 sequences, about 14% appearing once. Hyperthyroidism, newly diagnosed and lasting under 2 months, affected patients aged 18 to 65. Investigators excluded patients with uncontrolled infection, other autoimmune disease, pregnancy or lactation. This sample stems from a study of T cells in Graves' hyperthyroidism and ophthalmopathy. Study at large: Peripheral blood was acquired at first diagnosis, ahead of any therapy whatsoever.

Study-wide findings and caveats: Ophthalmopathy, which appeared later, was predicted by the model a median about 6.8 months before onset.

The sample comprised blood. This TCR was sampled from a woman aged 30 to 39 with Graves' hyperthyroidism that later progressed to Graves' ophthalmopathy. The chain employs TRBV5-1 and TRBJ1-1; D is perhaps TRBD1 (6 bases). In DNA form, the CDR3 reads TGCGCCAGCAGCTTGGGTGGGCAGGGGTACACTGAAGCTTTCTTT. It is translated as CASSLGGQGYTEAFF. Combining the CDR3 with reference TRBV5-1 and TRBJ1-1 gives the whole variable domain KAGVTQTPRYLIKTRGQQVTLSCSPISGHRSVSWYQQTPGQGLQFLFEYFSETQRNKGNFPGRFSGRQFSNSRSEMNVSTLELGDSALYLCASSLGGQGYTEAFFGQGTRLTVV.